Listed here is a single T cell receptor (beta chain). It has no known antigen specificity. No base quality values were provided; no much bigger clone lies one nucleotide off. This specimen comes from a study of control samples from healthy donors and cancer patients (dated by TCRdb to about 2020). The trim is 0 bases for V and 1 base for J, with a gap of 13 bases between the germline ends. From the cysteine through the phenylalanine, the CDR3 covers 16 amino acids. Left in the record is the CDR3 DNA by itself, 48 bases read in frame from the first base. Libraries were constructed by the immunoSEQ multiplex PCR assay. Entries here come from immuneACCESS through TCRdb and include only in-frame sequences with V and J called. Some clones fail to appear in such tables; in the studies checked, an unresolved V gene covers under half of the shortfall, and the cause of the remainder is unknown. This sample holds approximately 230,000 clones; roughly 87% were observed only once. Jointly, the top ten make up 10% to 15% of the sample.

The sequence derives from an older woman with lung cancer. Recombination joined TRBV23-1 with TRBJ2-7; possibly the D gene is TRBD1, per 5 matching bases. TRBV23-1 is placed among ORFs of uncertain function. Sequencing input: PBMCs. The DNA reads as follows: TGCGCCAGCAGTCAATCGACGACAGAGGATTCCTACGAGCAGTACTTC. This sequence encodes CASSQSTTEDSYEQYF.